Each of the 9 T cell receptor beta chains below was sequenced from the same sample in a study of blood T cell repertoires in COVID-19. The repertoire was sequenced with immunoSEQ multiplex PCR; TCRdb's copy has only in-frame clones and lacks some. The data contain roughly 280,000 clones, roughly 85% of them singletons. The sequencing input was peripheral blood. The receptors come from a woman in her 70s with acute or convalescent COVID-19.

This clone showed up just a few times. The chain employs TRBV9 and TRBJ1-6, with 10 bases matching TRBD1. The CDR3 runs to 16 residues. The germline V gene encodes CDR1 SGDLS and CDR2 YYNGEE. Trimming removed 3 bases from V and 13 bases from J; junction bases left unmatched: 13. The CDR3 DNA reads as TGTGCCAGCAGCGCTCGGGACAGGGGAGATGCGTCGCCCCTCCACTTT. It encodes CASSARDRGDASPLHF. Complete variable domain (other parts from reference TRBV9 and TRBJ1-6): DSGVTQTPKHLITATGQRVTLRCSPRSGDLSVYWYQQSLDQGLQFLIQYYNGEERAKGNILERFSAQQFPDLHSELNLSSLELGDSALYFCASSARDRGDASPLHFGNGTRLTVT.

The CDR3 coding sequence is TGTGCCAGCAGTTTAAACGGTTACTCACCCCTCCACTTT. Amino acid sequence: CASSLNGYSPLHF. V is TRBV27 and J is TRBJ1-6, with D unclear. Looked up from germline, CDR1 is MNHEY and CDR2 is SMNVEV (reference sequence). Trimming removed 2 bases at V and 10 bases at J, with 9 bases between. This CDR3 contains 13 residues.

This clone has more than one count but fewer than ten. This chain joins TRBV7-8 and TRBJ1-4; the match to TRBD1 covers 9 bases. There are 16 residues in the CDR3. The germline CDR1 and CDR2 sequences are SGHVS and FQNEAQ. Trimming at V came to 4 bases and at J to 5 bases, leaving 8 bases not matched to a gene. The CDR3 sequence is CASSWGQGGENEKLFF. CDR3 nucleotide sequence: TGTGCCAGCAGCTGGGGACAGGGAGGGGAAAATGAAAAACTGTTTTTT.

The rearrangement uses TRBV15 and TRBJ2-7; 9 nucleotides line up with TRBD2. Germline V gives CDR1 LNHNV, CDR2 YYDKDF (reference sequence). V dropped 5 bases and J dropped 5; count of bases not matched to a gene: 7. The CDR3 is 14 amino acids. The CDR3 DNA reads TGTGCCACCAGCGCTGGACTAGCGTCTAACGAGCAGTACTTC. Amino acids: CATSAGLASNEQYF.

This chain uses TRBV29-1 with TRBJ2-2, with TRBD1 matching 7 bases. The length of the CDR3 is 14 residues. J gave up 4 bases and V 4 bases, and 6 bases lay outside the gene matches. CDR1 is SQVTM and CDR2 is ANQGSEA in the germline V gene. The CDR3 nucleotides read TGCAGCGTTGCGCAGGGGGTGGGCACCGGGGAGCTGTTTTTT. It codes for CSVAQGVGTGELFF.

V is TRBV19 and J is TRBJ1-4; D gene ambiguous. The V gene lost 1 base and the J gene lost 8 bases, with 14 bases spanning the gap. This CDR3 comprises 15 residues. Germline V CDR1 and CDR2: LNHDA, SQIVND (reference sequence). This CDR3 is CASSIGILRREKLFF. The CDR3 region has the DNA TGTGCCAGTAGTATAGGAATCCTCCGTCGGGAAAAACTGTTTTTT. The whole variable domain, remainder taken from reference TRBV19 and TRBJ1-4, is DGGITQSPKYLFRKEGQNVTLSCEQNLNHDAMYWYRQDPGQGLRLIYYSQIVNDFQKGDIAEGYSVSREKKESFPLTVTSAQKNPTAFYLCASSIGILRREKLFFGSGTQLSVL.

The rearrangement uses TRBV3-1 (or the pseudogene TRBV3-2) and TRBJ2-7, with a possible D match to TRBD2 (6 bases). The CDR3 length is 12 residues. CDR1 and CDR2 from the germline V gene are LGHDT and YNNKEL (reference sequence). Deletions cut 4 bases from V and 6 bases from J, with 10 bases between. This CDR3 is CASSLVGGEQYF. The CDR3 bases are TGTGCCAGCAGCCTGGTGGGAGGCGAGCAGTACTTC.

This chain joins TRBV6-1 and TRBJ1-1; 10 bases are a match to TRBD1. The V gene end was trimmed by 3 bases and the J gene end by 7 bases; junction bases not matched to a gene: 8. This CDR3 region has 15 residues. In germline, CDR1 is MNHNS, CDR2 SASEGT. CDR3 coding DNA: TGTGCCAGCAGTGATTTGGTTGGGACAGGGGTTGAAGCTTTCTTT. It encodes CASSDLVGTGVEAFF.

The chain combines TRBV7-9 with TRBJ2-5; no firm D call. The germline V gene has CDR1 SEHNR and CDR2 FQNEAQ (reference sequence). V was trimmed by 2 bases and J by 5 bases, leaving 6 bases between them. CDR3 length: 12 amino acids. The CDR3 region is CASSLMGETQYF. CDR3 bases: TGTGCCAGCAGCTTAATGGGCGAGACCCAGTACTTC.